This entry lists 30 T cell receptor beta chains sequenced from one sample in a study of T cells in Graves' hyperthyroidism and ophthalmopathy. Amplified TCR beta CDR3 regions came from RNA transcripts. Using the HTBI primer set, a first-round RT-PCR was run on the TCR CDR3. TCRdb fed the multiplex PCR reads into MiXCR, producing one record per CDR3 protein. Of some 720,000 distinct CDR3 sequences detected, about a sixth appear once; the ten largest clones hold about 8.4%. Sequenced: blood. The receptors stem from a man between 18 and 29 years old with Graves' hyperthyroidism.

The rearrangement joins TRBV5-1 to TRBJ2-1; 8 bases map to TRBD1. V gave up 3 bases and J gave up 4 bases; unmatched junction bases: 6. CDR1 and CDR2 (germline): SGHRS, YFSETQ. The CDR3 length is 15 residues. CDR3 sequence (DNA): TGCGCCAGCAGCTCGACCGGGACAGGATACAATGAGCAGTTCTTC. Translation: CASSSTGTGYNEQFF. Supplemented by reference TRBV5-1 and TRBJ2-1, the full variable domain reads KAGVTQTPRYLIKTRGQQVTLSCSPISGHRSVSWYQQTPGQGLQFLFEYFSETQRNKGNFPGRFSGRQFSNSRSEMNVSTLELGDSALYLCASSSTGTGYNEQFFGPGTRLTVL.

In nucleotides, the CDR3 is TGTGCCACCAAGACTAGCGGGAGGCCCGGGAATGAGCAGTTCTTC. It encodes CATKTSGRPGNEQFF. The chain employs TRBV12-3 or TRBV12-4 and TRBJ2-1; 13 bases map to TRBD2. The V segment lost 10 bases and the J segment 7 bases; nucleotides outside the gene matches: 10. CDR3 size: 15 residues.

In its sample, this clonotype was seen once. V gene TRBV7-2 combines with J gene TRBJ2-1; D possibly corresponds to TRBD2 (6 bases). The germline CDR1 and CDR2 sequences are SGHTA and FQGNSA. The CDR3 is 15 residues long. Trimming stripped 3 bases from V and 2 bases from J, with 11 bases between. The CDR3 here is CASSFRGNPYNEQFF. The DNA for the CDR3 is TGTGCCAGCAGCTTTCGCGGGAACCCCTACAATGAGCAGTTCTTC.

V gene TRBV10-3 combines with J gene TRBJ2-7, with 9 bases matching TRBD2. V trimming: 6 bases; J trimming: 1 base; junction bases outside the gene matches: 4. This CDR3 region has 14 residues. Germline CDR1 is ENHRY and CDR2 is SYGVKD. The CDR3 region has the DNA TGTGCCATCAGCCTAGCGGGAACTTCCTACGAGCAGTACTTC. This gives the protein CAISLAGTSYEQYF.

This chain connects TRBV6-1 to TRBJ1-1; D not certain. CDR3 size: 13 residues. Trimming cost V 7 bases and J 4 bases, with 13 bases left between them. Germline lookup yields CDR1 MNHNS and CDR2 SASEGT. The CDR3 loop reads CASTRGEGTEAFF. CDR3 in DNA: TGTGCCAGCACTCGCGGGGAGGGCACTGAAGCTTTCTTT.

This chain links TRBV4-2 with TRBJ2-2, with D possibly matching TRBD2 (5 bases). CDR1 is LGHNA, CDR2 YNFKEQ, per germline. This CDR3 is 17 amino acids long. V was cut by 0 bases and J by 6 bases, with 17 bases left in between. Here the CDR3 DNA reads TGTGCCAGCAGCCAAGATCCGGGCAGCGGCGTGGCCGGGGAGCTGTTTTTT. It specifies CASSQDPGSGVAGELFF.

The sample holds a few counts of this clonotype. The V gene is TRBV20-1, the J gene TRBJ2-7; D may be TRBD1 (6 bases). CDR1 and CDR2 from the germline V gene are DFQATT and SNEGSKA (reference sequence). This CDR3 spans 16 amino acids. V was pared by 6 bases and J by 0 bases, with 21 bases between. The CDR3 reads CSADTQWGPSSYEQYF. DNA for the CDR3: TGCAGTGCCGATACTCAATGGGGGCCTTCCTCCTACGAGCAGTACTTC.

The chain links TRBV30 to TRBJ2-7; 14 nucleotides agree with TRBD2. The CDR3 length is 13 residues. Germline CDR1 reads GTSNPN; CDR2 reads SVGIG (reference sequence). J gave up 5 bases and V 3 bases, and 0 bases lay outside the gene matches. The CDR3: CAWRTSGRDEQYF. In nucleotides, the CDR3 is TGTGCCTGGAGGACTAGCGGGAGGGACGAGCAGTACTTC.

The chain recombines TRBV2 with TRBJ2-1; 11 bases match TRBD1. This CDR3 has 15 residues. CDR1 SNHLY and CDR2 FYNNEI come from the germline V gene. V gave up 4 bases and J gave up 2 bases; unmatched junction bases: 1. The CDR3 reads CASSGDRGTYNEQFF. CDR3 DNA sequence: TGTGCCAGCAGTGGGGACAGGGGGACCTACAATGAGCAGTTCTTC.

This clonotype was counted between two and nine times. The chain joins TRBV24-1 to TRBJ1-1; D is perhaps TRBD1 (5 bases). Germline-derived CDR1 and CDR2 are KGHDR and SFDVKD. The CDR3 spans 12 residues. Trimming took off 8 bases at V and 1 base at J, with 7 bases between the two ends. CDR3 DNA: TGTGCCACCATGGGGGGGAACACTGAAGCTTTCTTT. Translated, it gives CATMGGNTEAFF.

This clonotype was recorded many times. This chain links TRBV2 with TRBJ1-5; no clear D gene. V dropped 3 bases and J dropped 0 bases, with 9 bases sitting between them. The CDR3 has 15 amino acids. Germline CDR1 is SNHLY and CDR2 is FYNNEI. In DNA form, the CDR3 reads TGTGCCAGCAGTGATACAGTACTTAGCAATCAGCCCCAGCATTTT. Translated: CASSDTVLSNQPQHF.

This clonotype was observed at least ten times. The gene calls are TRBV12-3 or TRBV12-4 and TRBJ1-1; TRBD1 matches 9 bases. Germline trimming cut 7 bases from V and 4 bases from J; bases unmatched to any gene: 4. CDR3 length equals 13 residues. CDR3 amino acids: CASTPTGGTEAFF. CDR3 in DNA: TGTGCCAGCACTCCGACAGGGGGCACTGAAGCTTTCTTT.

This clonotype has a handful of counts. The rearrangement joins TRBV12-5 to TRBJ2-7, with D perhaps TRBD1 (5 bases). Germline CDR1 reads LGHNT; CDR2 reads FRNRAP. This CDR3 is built from 13 residues. With 1 base removed from V and 2 bases from J, the gap between germline ends came to 6 bases. Here the CDR3 reads CASGLGQPYEQYF. As DNA, the CDR3 is TGTGCTAGTGGTTTGGGACAGCCCTACGAGCAGTACTTC.

With regard to this clonotype: Germline is not matched at one junction end, which may reflect a read error. This CDR3 is CASSEVAGNQPQHF. The CDR3 DNA reads TGTGCCAGCAGTGAAGTGGCGGGGAATCAGCCCCAGCATTTT. The chain uses TRBV10-3 and TRBJ1-5; D not certain. The germline gives CDR1 ENHRY, CDR2 SYGVKD. The CDR3 runs to 14 residues.

This chain connects TRBV20-1 to TRBJ1-1, with D possibly being TRBD1 (5 bases). The V gene's germline CDR1 is DFQATT and CDR2 SNEGSKA (reference sequence). The CDR3 has 14 residues. With 1 base removed from V and 0 bases from J, the gap between germline ends came to 9 bases. CDR3 sequence (DNA): TGCAGTGCTAGAGGGGGCAGCATGAACACTGAAGCTTTCTTT. Translating it yields CSARGGSMNTEAFF.

Comments on this clonotype: One end of the junction varies from germline; a read error may be responsible. The chain links TRBV6-4 to TRBJ2-7, with 7 bases that match TRBD2. The CDR3 consists of 18 residues. CDR1 and CDR2 (germline): MRHNA, SNTAGT. CDR3 nucleotides: TGTGCCAGCAGTTACTCAGGACTACACCCTAGCGGCTCCTACGAGCAGTACTTC. It is translated as CASSYSGLHPSGSYEQYF.

This clonotype has more than one count but fewer than ten. This chain links TRBV6-2 or TRBV6-3 with TRBJ2-7; a weak D match, TRBD2 (6 bases). There are 16 residues in the CDR3. CDR1 MNHEY and CDR2 SVGEGT come from the germline V gene. V dropped 5 bases and J dropped 1 base, with 18 bases sitting between them. The CDR3 is CASSRPLRGLSYEQYF. CDR3 coding DNA: TGTGCCAGCAGTCGCCCTTTACGGGGGTTATCCTACGAGCAGTACTTC.

As for this clonotype: A read error may be the cause here, since a much bigger clone is one base away. This chain links TRBV7-8 with TRBJ2-7; D possibly matches TRBD1 or TRBD2 (5 bases each). This CDR3 is 15 amino acids long. The germline V gene has CDR1 SGHVS and CDR2 FQNEAQ. V lost 4 bases and J lost 5, with 18 bases in between. The DNA for the CDR3 is TGTGCCAGCAGCTCAGGACTGGGGGTTTTCAACGAGCAGTACTTC. Translated: CASSSGLGVFNEQYF.

This clonotype has at least ten counts. This chain uses TRBV12-3 or TRBV12-4 with TRBJ2-7; 8 bases align to TRBD2. V dropped 2 bases and J dropped 5; count of bases not matched to a gene: 8. CDR3 size: 15 residues. The CDR3 nucleotides read TGTGCCAGCAGTTTATACCCAGCGGGAGCCAACGAGCAGTACTTC. Protein product: CASSLYPAGANEQYF.

Ten or more counts support this clonotype. V and J are TRBV7-2 and TRBJ1-1; D is unresolved. Per the germline V gene, CDR1 is SGHTA and CDR2 is FQGNSA. The CDR3 is made up of 13 amino acids. Trimming left V 8 bases short and J 0 bases short, with 10 bases between. CDR3: CASLDPMNTEAFF. CDR3 nucleotide sequence: TGTGCCAGCTTAGACCCCATGAACACTGAAGCTTTCTTT.

The chain recombines TRBV4-1 with TRBJ1-1, with a weak D call TRBD1 (5 bases). Looked up from germline, CDR1 is MGHRA and CDR2 is YSYEKL. Between the trimmed V and J ends, which lost 3 bases and 0 bases, there was a span of 11 bases. The CDR3 totals 15 residues. The CDR3 spells CASSQRQLLNTEAFF. DNA for the CDR3: TGCGCCAGCAGCCAGCGACAGTTGTTGAACACTGAAGCTTTCTTT.

This clonotype was found a few times. Here the CDR3 DNA reads TGTGCCAGCAGGGGGCCAGCAAGTTTCCAAGCTTTCTTT. As protein: CASRGPASFQAFF. V gene TRBV27 combines with J gene TRBJ1-1; D may be TRBD1 (5 bases). Germline-derived CDR1 and CDR2 are MNHEY and SMNVEV (reference sequence). With 6 bases removed from V and 9 bases from J, the gap between germline ends came to 17 bases. The length of the CDR3 is 13 residues.

The chain couples TRBV4-1 to TRBJ1-5; TRBD1 might be the D (5 bases). Germline V gives CDR1 MGHRA, CDR2 YSYEKL. The V gene lost 1 base and the J gene lost 4 bases, with 14 bases spanning the gap. This CDR3 comprises 16 residues. The CDR3 spells CASSQVGVGRNQPQHF. In nucleotides, the CDR3 is TGCGCCAGCAGCCAAGTAGGGGTGGGACGGAATCAGCCCCAGCATTTT.

The V call is TRBV4-1, the J call TRBJ2-1, with TRBD2 matching over 13 bases. Losses at the gene ends were 7 bases for V and 7 bases for J; bases not matched to a gene: 10. Germline V gene sequence: CDR1 MGHRA, CDR2 YSYEKL. The CDR3 runs 16 residues. The chain's CDR3 is CASTSRGLAGDNEQFF. The CDR3 DNA reads TGCGCCAGCACCTCACGAGGACTAGCGGGAGATAATGAGCAGTTCTTC.

This clonotype came up many times. This chain links TRBV30 with TRBJ2-7, with 9 bases lining up with TRBD2. V shed 4 bases and J 7 bases; nucleotides not matched to a gene: 8. The length of the CDR3 is 13 residues. CDR1 and CDR2 (germline): GTSNPN, SVGIG (reference sequence). Here the CDR3 reads CAWTREGRGEQYF. The CDR3 bases are TGTGCCTGGACGCGGGAGGGCCGGGGTGAGCAGTACTTC. The full variable domain, in which reference TRBV30 and TRBJ2-7 provide the parts outside the CDR3, is SQTIHQWPATLVQPVGSPLSLECTVEGTSNPNLYWYRQAAGRGLQLLFYSVGIGQISSEVPQNLSASRPQDRQFILSSKKLLLSDSGFYLCAWTREGRGEQYFGPGTRLTVT.

This clonotype was recorded at least ten times. CDR3 nucleotides: TGCAGTGCTAGAGGGGGCGGGAAGCGATCCTACGAGCAGTACTTC. It yields the protein CSARGGGKRSYEQYF. The chain employs TRBV20-1 and TRBJ2-7, with a possible D match to TRBD2 (6 bases). Per the germline V gene, CDR1 is DFQATT and CDR2 is SNEGSKA (reference sequence). CDR3 size: 15 residues. Between the trimmed V and J ends, which lost 1 base and 1 base, there was a span of 14 bases.

The chain is built from TRBV7-2 and TRBJ2-5, with a weak D call TRBD2 (6 bases). Germline lookup yields CDR1 SGHTA and CDR2 FQGNSA. V dropped 1 base and J dropped 10 bases, with 19 bases sitting between them. This CDR3 contains 15 residues. The CDR3 DNA sequence: TGTGCCAGCAGCTTAGACGCTCAAAGCGGAGGGAGCCAGTACTTC. Encoded protein: CASSLDAQSGGSQYF. The variable domain in full, with the rest retrieved from reference TRBV7-2 and TRBJ2-5, is GAGVSQSPSNKVTEKGKDVELRCDPISGHTALYWYRQSLGQGLEFLIYFQGNSAPDKSGLPSDRFSAERTGGSVSTLTIQRTQQEDSAVYLCASSLDAQSGGSQYFGPGTRLLVL.

The chain has TRBV5-6 and TRBJ2-1; 11 bases line up with TRBD2. With V trimmed by 2 bases and J by 7 bases, 8 bases remained unmatched. Germline-derived CDR1 and CDR2 are SGHDT and YYEEEE. The CDR3 spans 16 residues. DNA for the CDR3: TGTGCCAGCAGCTTAACACTAGCGGGAGTTAGTAATGAGCAGTTCTTC. Amino acids: CASSLTLAGVSNEQFF.

This clonotype came up many times. The chain uses TRBV12-3 or TRBV12-4 and TRBJ2-5; D not resolved. V lost 2 bases and J 5 bases, leaving 12 bases between the germline ends. This CDR3 region has 14 residues. The chain's CDR3 is CASSLTEILETQYF. In DNA, the CDR3 is TGTGCCAGCAGTTTAACAGAGATCCTGGAGACCCAGTACTTC.

The V and J genes are TRBV6-5 and TRBJ2-7; D gene uncertain. The CDR3 spans 15 residues. The germline V gene has CDR1 MNHEY and CDR2 SVGAGI. V lost 2 bases, J lost 2 bases, and 13 bases lay in between. The CDR3 sequence is CASSYTAGSAYEQYF. For the CDR3, the DNA is TGTGCCAGCAGTTACACGGCAGGATCGGCCTACGAGCAGTACTTC.